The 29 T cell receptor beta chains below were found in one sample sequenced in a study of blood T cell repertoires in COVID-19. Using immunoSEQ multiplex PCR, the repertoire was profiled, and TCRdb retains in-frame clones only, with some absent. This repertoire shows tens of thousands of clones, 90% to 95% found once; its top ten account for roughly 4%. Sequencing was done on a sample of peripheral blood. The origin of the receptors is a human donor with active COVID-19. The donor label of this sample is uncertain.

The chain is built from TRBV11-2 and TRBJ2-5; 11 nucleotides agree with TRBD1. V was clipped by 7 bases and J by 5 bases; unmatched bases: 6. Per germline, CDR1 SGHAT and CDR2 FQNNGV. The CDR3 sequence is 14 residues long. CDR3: CASMRTGGMETQYF. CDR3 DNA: TGTGCCAGCATGCGGACAGGGGGCATGGAGACCCAGTACTTC.

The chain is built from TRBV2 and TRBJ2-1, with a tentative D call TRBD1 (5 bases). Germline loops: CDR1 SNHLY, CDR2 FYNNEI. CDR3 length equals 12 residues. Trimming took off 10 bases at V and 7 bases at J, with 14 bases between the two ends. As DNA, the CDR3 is TGTGCCACCCAGACACCAGGGAATGAGCAGTTCTTC. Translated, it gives CATQTPGNEQFF.

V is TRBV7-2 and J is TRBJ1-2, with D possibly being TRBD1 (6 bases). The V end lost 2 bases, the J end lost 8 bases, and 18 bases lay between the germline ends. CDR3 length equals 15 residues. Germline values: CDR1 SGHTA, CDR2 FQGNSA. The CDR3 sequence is CASSLPGQKLGGYTF. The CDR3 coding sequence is TGTGCCAGCAGCTTACCGGGACAAAAACTGGGGGGCTACACCTTC.

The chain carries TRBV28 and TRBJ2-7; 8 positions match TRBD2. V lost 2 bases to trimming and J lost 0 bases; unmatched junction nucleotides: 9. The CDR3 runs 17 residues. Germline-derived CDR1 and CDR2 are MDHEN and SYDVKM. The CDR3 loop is CASSLGLAGLSSYEQYF. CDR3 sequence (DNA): TGTGCCAGCAGTTTAGGGCTAGCGGGTCTAAGCTCCTACGAGCAGTACTTC.

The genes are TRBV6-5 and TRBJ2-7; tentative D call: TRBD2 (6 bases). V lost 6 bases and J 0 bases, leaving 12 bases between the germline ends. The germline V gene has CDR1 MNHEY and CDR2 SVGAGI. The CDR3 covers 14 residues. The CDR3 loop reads CASRRGVNSYEQYF. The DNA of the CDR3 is TGTGCCAGCAGACGCGGGGTGAACTCCTACGAGCAGTACTTC.

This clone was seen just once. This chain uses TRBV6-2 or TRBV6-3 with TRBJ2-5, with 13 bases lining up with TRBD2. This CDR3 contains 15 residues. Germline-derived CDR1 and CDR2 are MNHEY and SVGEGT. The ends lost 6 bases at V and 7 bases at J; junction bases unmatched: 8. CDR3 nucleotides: TGTGCCAGCAGCCCCGGGACTAGCGGGGCGGGGACCCAGTACTTC. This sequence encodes CASSPGTSGAGTQYF.

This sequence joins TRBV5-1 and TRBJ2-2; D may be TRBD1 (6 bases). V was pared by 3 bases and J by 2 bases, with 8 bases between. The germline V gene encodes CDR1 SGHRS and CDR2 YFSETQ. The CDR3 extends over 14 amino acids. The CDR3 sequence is CASSYRANTGELFF. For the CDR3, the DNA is TGCGCCAGCAGCTACAGGGCTAACACCGGGGAGCTGTTTTTT.

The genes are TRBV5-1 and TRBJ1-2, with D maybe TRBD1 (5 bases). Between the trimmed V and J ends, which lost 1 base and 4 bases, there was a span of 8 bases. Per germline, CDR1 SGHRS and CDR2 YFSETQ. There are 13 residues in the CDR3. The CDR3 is CASSLQGSYGYTF. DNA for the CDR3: TGCGCCAGCAGCTTGCAGGGAAGCTATGGCTACACCTTC.

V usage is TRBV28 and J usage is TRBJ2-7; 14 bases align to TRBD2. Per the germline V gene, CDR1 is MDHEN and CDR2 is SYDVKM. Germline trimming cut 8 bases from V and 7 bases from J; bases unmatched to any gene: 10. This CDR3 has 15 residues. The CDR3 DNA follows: TGTGCCAGCGCACTACCGGGACTAGCGGGAGATGAGCAGTACTTC. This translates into CASALPGLAGDEQYF.

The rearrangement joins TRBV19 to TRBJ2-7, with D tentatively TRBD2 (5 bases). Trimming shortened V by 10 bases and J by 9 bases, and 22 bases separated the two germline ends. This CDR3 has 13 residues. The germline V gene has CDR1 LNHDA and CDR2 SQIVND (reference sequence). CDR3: CATTSDSERRQYF. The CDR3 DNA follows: TGTGCCACCACATCGGACTCTGAGCGGCGGCAGTACTTC.

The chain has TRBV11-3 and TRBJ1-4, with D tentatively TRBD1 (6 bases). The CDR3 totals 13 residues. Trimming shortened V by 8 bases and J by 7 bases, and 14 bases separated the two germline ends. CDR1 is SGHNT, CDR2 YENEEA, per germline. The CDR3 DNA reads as TGTGCCAGCGGGCAGGGGCAGATTGAAAAACTGTTTTTT. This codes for CASGQGQIEKLFF.

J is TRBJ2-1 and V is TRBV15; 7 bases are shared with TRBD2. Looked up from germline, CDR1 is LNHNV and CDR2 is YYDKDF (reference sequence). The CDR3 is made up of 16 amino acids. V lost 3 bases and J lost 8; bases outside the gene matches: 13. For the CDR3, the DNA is TGTGCCACCAGCAGGGGGCGGGGCGGGAGTAAGTATGAGCAGTTCTTC. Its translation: CATSRGRGGSKYEQFF.

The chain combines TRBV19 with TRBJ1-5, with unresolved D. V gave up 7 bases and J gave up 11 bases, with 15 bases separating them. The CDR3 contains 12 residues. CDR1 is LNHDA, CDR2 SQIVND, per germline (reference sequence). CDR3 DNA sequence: TGTGCCAGTACCTCACTTTTTGAAGCCCAGCATTTT. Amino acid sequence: CASTSLFEAQHF.

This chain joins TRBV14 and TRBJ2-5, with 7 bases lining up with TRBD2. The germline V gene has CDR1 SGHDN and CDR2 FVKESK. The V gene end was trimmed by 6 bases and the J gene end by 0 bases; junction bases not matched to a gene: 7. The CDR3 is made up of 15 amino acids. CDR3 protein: CASSPWGGYQETQYF. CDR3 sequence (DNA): TGTGCCAGCAGTCCCTGGGGGGGTTACCAAGAGACCCAGTACTTC.

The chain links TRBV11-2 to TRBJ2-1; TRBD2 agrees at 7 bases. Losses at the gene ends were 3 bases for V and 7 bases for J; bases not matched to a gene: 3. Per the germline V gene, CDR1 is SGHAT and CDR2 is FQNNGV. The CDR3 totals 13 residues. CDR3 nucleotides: TGTGCCAGCAGCTTTTCTAGCGGTAATGAGCAGTTCTTC. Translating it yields CASSFSSGNEQFF.

The CDR3 loop is CASSQTRGPGEPQHF. CDR3 bases: TGTGCCAGCAGCCAAACACGAGGCCCTGGTGAGCCCCAGCATTTT. The chain is built from TRBV3-1 (or the pseudogene TRBV3-2) and TRBJ1-5, with D hard to call. Deletions cut 2 bases from V and 8 bases from J, with 16 bases between. Germline V gene sequence: CDR1 LGHDT, CDR2 YNNKEL (reference sequence). The CDR3 length is 15 residues.

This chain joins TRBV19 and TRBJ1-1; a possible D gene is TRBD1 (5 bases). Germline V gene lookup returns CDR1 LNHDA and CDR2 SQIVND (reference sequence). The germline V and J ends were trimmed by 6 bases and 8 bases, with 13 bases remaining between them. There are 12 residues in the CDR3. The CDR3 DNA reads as TGTGCCAGTAGGACAACAGGAGACGAAGCTTTCTTT. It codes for CASRTTGDEAFF.

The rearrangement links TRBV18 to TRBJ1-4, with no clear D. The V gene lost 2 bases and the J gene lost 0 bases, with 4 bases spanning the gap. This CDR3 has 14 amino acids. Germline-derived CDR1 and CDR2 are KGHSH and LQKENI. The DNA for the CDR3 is TGTGCCAGCTCACCATTCGCAACTAATGAAAAACTGTTTTTT. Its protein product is CASSPFATNEKLFF.

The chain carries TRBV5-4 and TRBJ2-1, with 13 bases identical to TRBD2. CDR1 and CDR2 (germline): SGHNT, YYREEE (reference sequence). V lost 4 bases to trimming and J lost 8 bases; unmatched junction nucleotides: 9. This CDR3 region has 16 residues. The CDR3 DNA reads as TGTGCCAGCAGCGGTGGGTACACTAGCGGGAGGGATGAGCAGTTCTTC. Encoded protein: CASSGGYTSGRDEQFF.

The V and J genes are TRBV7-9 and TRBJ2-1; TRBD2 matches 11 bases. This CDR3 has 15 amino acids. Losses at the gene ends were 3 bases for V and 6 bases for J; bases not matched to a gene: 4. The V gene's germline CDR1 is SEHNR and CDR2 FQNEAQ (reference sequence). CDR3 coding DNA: TGTGCCAGCAGCTTTCGTAGCGGGGGGGCCAATGAGCAGTTCTTC. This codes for CASSFRSGGANEQFF.

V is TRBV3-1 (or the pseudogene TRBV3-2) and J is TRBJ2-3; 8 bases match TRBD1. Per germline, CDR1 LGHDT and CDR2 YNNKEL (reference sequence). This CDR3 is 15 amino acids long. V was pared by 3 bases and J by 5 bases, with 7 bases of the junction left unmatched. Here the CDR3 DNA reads TGTGCCAGCAGCCATCCTGGACAGGGTATAGATACGCAGTATTTT. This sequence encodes CASSHPGQGIDTQYF.

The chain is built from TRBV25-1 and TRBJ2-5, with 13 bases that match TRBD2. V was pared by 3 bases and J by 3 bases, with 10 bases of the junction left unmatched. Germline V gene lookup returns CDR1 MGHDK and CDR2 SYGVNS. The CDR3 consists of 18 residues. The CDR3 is CASSDRTVGLAGKETQYF. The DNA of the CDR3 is TGTGCCAGCAGTGACCGGACGGTGGGACTAGCGGGGAAAGAGACCCAGTACTTC.

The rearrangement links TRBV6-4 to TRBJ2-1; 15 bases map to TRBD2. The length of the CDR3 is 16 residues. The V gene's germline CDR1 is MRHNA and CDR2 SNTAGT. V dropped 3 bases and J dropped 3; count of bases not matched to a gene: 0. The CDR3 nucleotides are TGTGCCAGCAGTGAGGGACTAGCGGGGGGCTACAATGAGCAGTTCTTC. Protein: CASSEGLAGGYNEQFF.

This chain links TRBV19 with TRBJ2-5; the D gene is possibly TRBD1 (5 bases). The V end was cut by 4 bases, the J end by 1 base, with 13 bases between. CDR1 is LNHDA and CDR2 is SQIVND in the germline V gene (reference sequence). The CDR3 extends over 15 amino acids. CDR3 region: CASSKGKRFQETQYF. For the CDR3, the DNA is TGTGCCAGTAGTAAGGGGAAGAGGTTCCAAGAGACCCAGTACTTC.

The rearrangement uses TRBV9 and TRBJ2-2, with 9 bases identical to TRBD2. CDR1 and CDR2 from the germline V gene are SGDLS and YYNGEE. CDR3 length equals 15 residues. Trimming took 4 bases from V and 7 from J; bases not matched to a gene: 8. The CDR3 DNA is TGTGCCAGCAGCCCCCGGACTAGCGCCGTCGGGGAGCTGTTTTTT. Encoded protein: CASSPRTSAVGELFF.

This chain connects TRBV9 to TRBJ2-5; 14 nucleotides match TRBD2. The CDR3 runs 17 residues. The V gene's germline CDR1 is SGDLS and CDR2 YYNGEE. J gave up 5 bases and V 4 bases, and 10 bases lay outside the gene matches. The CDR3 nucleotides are TGTGCCAGCAGCCCAGAGACTAGCGGGGGGGCAGCGGAGACCCAGTACTTC. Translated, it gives CASSPETSGGAAETQYF.

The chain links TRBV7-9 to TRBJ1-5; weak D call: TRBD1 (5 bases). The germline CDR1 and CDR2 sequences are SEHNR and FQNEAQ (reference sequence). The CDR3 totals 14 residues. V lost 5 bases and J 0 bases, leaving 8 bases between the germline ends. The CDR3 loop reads CASSQDISNQPQHF. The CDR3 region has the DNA TGTGCCAGCAGCCAGGACATTAGCAATCAGCCCCAGCATTTT.

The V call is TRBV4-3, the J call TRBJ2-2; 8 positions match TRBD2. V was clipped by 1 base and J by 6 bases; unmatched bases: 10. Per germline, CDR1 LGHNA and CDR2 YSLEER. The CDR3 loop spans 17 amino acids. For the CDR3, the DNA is TGCGCCAGCAGCCAAGTTTCCGGGAGGGCCCAGGCCGGGGAGCTGTTTTTT. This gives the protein CASSQVSGRAQAGELFF.

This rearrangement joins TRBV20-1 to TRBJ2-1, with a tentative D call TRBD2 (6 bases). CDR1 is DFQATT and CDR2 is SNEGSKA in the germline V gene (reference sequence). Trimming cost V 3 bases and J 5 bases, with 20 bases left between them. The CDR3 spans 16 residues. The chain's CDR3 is CSASTSYRPPNNEQFF. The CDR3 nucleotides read TGCAGTGCTAGTACTAGCTACAGACCCCCAAACAATGAGCAGTTCTTC.